The rows below give T cell receptor beta chains drawn from one sample of a study of PD-1 blockade in classical Hodgkin lymphoma. Using immunoSEQ multiplex PCR, the repertoire was profiled, and TCRdb retains in-frame clones only, with some absent. The sample carries approximately 60,000 clones, about nine tenths recorded once. Specimen: peripheral blood mononuclear cells (PBMCs), collected at baseline. The receptors were sampled from a human donor with classical Hodgkin lymphoma. Each CDR3 is given with its conserved first and last residue. The D gene is left open where the match is weak. A clone size is listed for some rows: how often the clone was seen (once, few, many), or a class if it is expanded.

TRBJ1-1	-	TRBV5-4	-	CASSRDRDTNTEAFF	TGTGCCAGCAGCAGAGACCGGGACACTAACACTGAAGCTTTCTTT
TRBJ2-7	-	TRBV6-6	-	CASSYSGLYSGRQYF	TGTGCCAGCAGTTACTCTGGACTTTACTCAGGGCGGCAGTACTTC
TRBJ2-1	once	TRBV18	TRBD1	CASTGQGAYNEQFF	TGTGCCAGCACTGGACAGGGGGCCTACAATGAGCAGTTCTTC
TRBJ2-3	-	TRBV7-2	-	CASSFDGSTDTQYF	TGTGCCAGCAGCTTCGACGGCAGCACAGATACGCAGTATTTT
TRBJ1-5	-	TRBV28	TRBD1	CASSRDSLGNQPQHF	TGTGCCAGCAGTAGGGACAGTTTGGGCAATCAGCCCCAGCATTTT
TRBJ2-7	-	TRBV2	-	CASSGTGEHYEQYF	TGTGCCAGCAGTGGTACAGGAGAGCACTACGAGCAGTACTTC
TRBJ2-2	-	TRBV30	-	CAWSVRHGELFF	TGTGCCTGGAGTGTCCGGCACGGGGAGCTGTTTTTT
TRBJ1-2	-	TRBV7-2	-	CASSPSPAEGYTF	TGTGCCAGCAGCCCATCCCCGGCGGAGGGCTACACCTTC
TRBJ1-1	-	TRBV7-2	-	CASSLAGVFITEAFF	TGTGCCAGCAGCTTAGCTGGCGTCTTTATCACTGAAGCTTTCTTT
TRBJ2-7	-	TRBV7-9	-	CASSPREYEQYF	TGTGCCAGCAGCCCCAGGGAATACGAGCAGTACTTC
TRBJ1-2	-	TRBV11-2	-	CASSLERLDYGYTF	TGTGCCAGCAGCTTAGAACGATTGGACTATGGCTACACCTTC
TRBJ2-7	once	TRBV5-1	-	CASSLGQGGEQYF	TGCGCCAGCAGCTTGGGGCAGGGGGGCGAGCAGTACTTC
TRBJ1-2	-	TRBV6-5	-	CASSSRLVGYTF	TGTGCCAGCAGTTCCAGATTGGTAGGCTACACCTTC
TRBJ1-2	-	TRBV7-2	-	CASSLGGGARAGYTF	TGTGCCAGCAGCTTAGGGGGTGGGGCCAGGGCCGGCTACACCTTC
TRBJ2-3	few	TRBV2	TRBD2	CASSASGSRDTQYF	TGTGCCAGCAGTGCTAGCGGATCAAGAGATACGCAGTATTTT
TRBJ2-5	-	TRBV30	-	CAWIPNGETQYF	TGTGCCTGGATTCCAAACGGAGAGACCCAGTACTTC
TRBJ1-2	-	TRBV18	-	CASSPVEGYTF	TGTGCCAGCTCACCGGTTGAGGGCTACACCTTC
TRBJ2-1	-	TRBV5-4	TRBD2	CASSQRIGGGAIEQFF	TGTGCCAGCAGCCAGCGTATTGGCGGGGGGGCGATTGAGCAGTTCTTC
TRBJ1-1	-	TRBV29-1	TRBD1	CSVGTGRSRDTEAFF	TGCAGCGTTGGGACAGGCAGAAGTCGGGACACTGAAGCTTTCTTT
TRBJ2-7	-	TRBV2	-	CASSREGELSYEQYF	TGTGCCAGCAGTCGGGAAGGTGAGCTCTCCTACGAGCAGTACTTC
TRBJ2-7	-	TRBV6-6	TRBD2	CASSYGGESYEQYF	TGTGCCAGCAGTTACGGGGGGGAGTCCTACGAGCAGTACTTC
TRBJ1-2	-	TRBV11-1	-	CASSLLRAGTSRGYTF	TGTGCCAGCAGCTTATTGCGGGCGGGGACATCTCGTGGCTACACCTTC
TRBJ1-2	-	TRBV6-6	TRBD1	CASRETGVKNGYTF	TGTGCCAGCAGGGAGACAGGGGTTAAGAATGGCTACACCTTC
TRBJ1-1	-	TRBV27	-	CASSPRQGGNTEAFF	TGTGCCAGCAGTCCCCGGCAGGGTGGAAACACTGAAGCTTTCTTT
TRBJ1-1	few	TRBV11-2	-	CASNRPNTEAFF	TGTGCCTCCAACAGGCCCAATACTGAAGCTTTCTTT
TRBJ2-5	once	TRBV19	-	CASTPGSGSETQYF	TGTGCCAGTACTCCCGGGTCGGGATCAGAGACCCAGTACTTC
TRBJ1-3	-	TRBV7-9	TRBD1	CASSLGAGGSGNTIYF	TGTGCCAGCAGCTTAGGAGCAGGGGGCTCTGGAAACACCATATATTTT
TRBJ1-2	-	TRBV4-2	-	CASSSIGYYGYTF	TGTGCCAGCAGCTCCATCGGTTACTATGGCTACACCTTC
TRBJ1-5	-	TRBV6-6	-	CASSYGGINQPQHF	TGTGCCAGCAGTTACGGAGGGATCAATCAGCCCCAGCATTTT
TRBJ2-2	-	TRBV5-6	-	CASSGQLFRGELFF	TGTGCCAGCAGCGGCCAGCTTTTTCGCGGGGAGCTGTTTTTT
TRBJ1-1	-	TRBV5-8	-	CASSLVVKLLTEAFF	TGTGCCAGCAGCTTGGTGGTGAAACTCCTCACTGAAGCTTTCTTT
TRBJ1-2	few	TRBV10-1	-	CASSGGYGYTF	TGCGCCAGCAGTGGTGGCTATGGCTACACCTTC
TRBJ2-7	-	TRBV5-4	TRBD2	CASSPQRGESYEQYF	TGTGCCAGCAGCCCACAGCGGGGGGAATCCTACGAGCAGTACTTC
TRBJ2-3	-	TRBV5-5	TRBD1	CASSFRTGVADTQYF	TGTGCCAGCAGCTTTAGAACAGGGGTGGCGGATACGCAGTATTTT
TRBJ1-5	-	TRBV7-2	-	CASSLSGGGRGNQPQHF	TGTGCCAGCAGCTTGTCCGGGGGGGGCAGGGGCAATCAGCCCCAGCATTTT
TRBJ2-7	-	TRBV16	-	CASSQSSRYTYEQYF	TGTGCCAGCAGCCAATCCAGTCGGTATACCTACGAGCAGTACTTC
TRBJ2-7	-	TRBV9	TRBD1	CASSVGTGTYEQYF	TGTGCCAGCAGCGTAGGGACAGGAACCTACGAGCAGTACTTC
TRBJ1-3	-	TRBV18	TRBD1	CASSQGQGESGNTIYF	TGTGCCAGCTCACAGGGACAGGGGGAGTCTGGAAACACCATATATTTT
TRBJ2-2	-	TRBV5-4	TRBD1	CASSRGTGRTGELFF	TGTGCCAGCAGCCGCGGGACAGGGAGAACCGGGGAGCTGTTTTTT
TRBJ2-5	-	TRBV4-3	TRBD2	CASSQDGVSGGGTQYF	TGCGCCAGCAGCCAAGACGGAGTCAGCGGGGGGGGGACCCAGTACTTC
TRBJ2-1	-	TRBV28	TRBD1	CASNPGQGYNEQFF	TGTGCCAGCAACCCGGGACAGGGCTACAATGAGCAGTTCTTC
TRBJ2-1	-	TRBV2	TRBD1	CASSTGGINEQFF	TGTGCCAGCAGTACAGGGGGGATAAATGAGCAGTTCTTC
TRBJ1-1	few	TRBV5-1	-	CASSPEWNTEAFF	TGCGCCAGCAGCCCGGAGTGGAACACTGAAGCTTTCTTT
TRBJ2-6	-	TRBV5-1	-	CASSSQGGGANVLTF	TGCGCCAGCAGCTCTCAGGGCGGAGGGGCCAACGTCCTGACTTTC
TRBJ2-7	-	TRBV4-1	-	CASSQDPTLTYEQYF	TGCGCCAGCAGCCAAGACCCCACCCTCACCTACGAGCAGTACTTC
TRBJ1-2	-	TRBV7-8	-	CASSYGSFYGYTF	TGTGCCAGCAGCTATGGCAGCTTCTATGGCTACACCTTC
TRBJ2-2	-	TRBV6-5	-	CASSNYDRGELFF	TGTGCCAGCAGCAATTACGATCGGGGGGAGCTGTTTTTT
TRBJ1-2	-	TRBV5-8	TRBD1	CASSSRTGESGYTF	TGTGCCAGCAGCTCCCGGACAGGGGAAAGTGGCTACACCTTC
TRBJ2-7	once	TRBV6-5	-	CASSYKFGLGSYEQYF	TGTGCCAGCAGTTACAAGTTTGGACTGGGATCCTACGAGCAGTACTTC
TRBJ2-1	-	TRBV7-8	-	CASSFLYNEQFF	TGTGCCAGCAGCTTCCTGTACAATGAGCAGTTCTTC
TRBJ1-4	-	TRBV7-9	TRBD1	CASSSPGQGTTNEKLFF	TGTGCCAGCAGCTCCCCTGGACAGGGCACAACTAATGAAAAACTGTTTTTT
TRBJ1-1	-	TRBV10-3	-	CAISETRGTEAFF	TGTGCCATCAGTGAGACCCGGGGCACTGAAGCTTTCTTT
TRBJ1-6	-	TRBV2	-	CASSENGGGSPLHF	TGTGCCAGCAGTGAGAACGGGGGGGGATCACCCCTCCACTTT
TRBJ1-6	once	TRBV11-1	-	CASSESWTGIASPLHF	TGTGCCAGCAGCGAGAGCTGGACCGGGATTGCTTCACCCCTCCACTTT